Here is one T cell receptor (beta chain) with its context. Looked up from germline, CDR1 is SGHAT and CDR2 is FQNNGV. This CDR3 region has 15 residues. The V gene end was trimmed by 1 base and the J gene end by 3 bases; junction bases not matched to a gene: 3. The data originate from a study of shared clonotypes between healthy human individuals. A deep-level run was used for the assay. Repertoires were generated with immunoSEQ multiplex PCR, while TCRdb's copy carries only in-frame clones and drops some. The data contain about 480,000 clones, 75% to 80% of them singletons. Only Caucasian adults living in Nashville, Tennessee served as donors. Unsorted samples, those not sorted, used roughly 99 million PBMCs for genomic DNA.

Material for sequencing was PBMCs. The V call is TRBV11-2, the J call TRBJ1-5, with 7 bases lining up with TRBD1. This sequence originates from a woman aged 40 to 49 in good health. Some clones in this sample may be carry-over from other donors' samples. CDR3 residues: CASSLAGQPNQPQHF. Here the CDR3 DNA reads TGTGCCAGCAGCTTAGCGGGACAGCCCAATCAGCCCCAGCATTTT.